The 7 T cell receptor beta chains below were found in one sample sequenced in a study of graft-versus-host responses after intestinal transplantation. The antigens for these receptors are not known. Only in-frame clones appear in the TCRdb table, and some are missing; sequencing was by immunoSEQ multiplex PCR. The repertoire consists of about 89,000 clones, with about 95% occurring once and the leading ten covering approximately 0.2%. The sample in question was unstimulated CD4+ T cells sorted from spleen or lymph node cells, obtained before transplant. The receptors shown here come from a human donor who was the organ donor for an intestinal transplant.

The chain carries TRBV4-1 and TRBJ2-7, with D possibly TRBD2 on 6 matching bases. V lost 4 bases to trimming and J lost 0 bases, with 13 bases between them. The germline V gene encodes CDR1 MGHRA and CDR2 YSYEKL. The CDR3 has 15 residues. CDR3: CASSRNGGISYEQYF. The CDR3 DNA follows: TGCGCCAGCAGCCGGAACGGGGGAATCTCCTACGAGCAGTACTTC.

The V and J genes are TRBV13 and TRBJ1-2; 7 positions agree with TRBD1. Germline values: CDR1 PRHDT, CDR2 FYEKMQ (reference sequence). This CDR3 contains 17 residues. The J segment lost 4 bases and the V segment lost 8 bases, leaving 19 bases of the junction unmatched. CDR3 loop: CASASRTGALGGYGYTF. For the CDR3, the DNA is TGTGCCAGCGCTTCTAGAACAGGGGCCCTGGGCGGCTATGGCTACACCTTC.

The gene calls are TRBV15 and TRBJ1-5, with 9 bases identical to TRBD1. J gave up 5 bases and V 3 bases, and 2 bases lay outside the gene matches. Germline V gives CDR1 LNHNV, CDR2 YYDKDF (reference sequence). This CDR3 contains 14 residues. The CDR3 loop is CATSSGTGYQPQHF. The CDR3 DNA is TGTGCCACCAGCAGCGGGACAGGGTATCAGCCCCAGCATTTT.

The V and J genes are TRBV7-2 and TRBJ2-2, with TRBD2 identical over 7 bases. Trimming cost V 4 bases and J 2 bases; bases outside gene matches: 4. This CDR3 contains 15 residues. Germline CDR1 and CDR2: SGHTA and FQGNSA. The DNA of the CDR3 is TGTGCCAGCAGCTATGCTAGCGGTAACACCGGGGAGCTGTTTTTT. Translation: CASSYASGNTGELFF. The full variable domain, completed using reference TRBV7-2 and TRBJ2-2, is GAGVSQSPSNKVTEKGKDVELRCDPISGHTALYWYRQSLGQGLEFLIYFQGNSAPDKSGLPSDRFSAERTGGSVSTLTIQRTQQEDSAVYLCASSYASGNTGELFFGEGSRLTVL.

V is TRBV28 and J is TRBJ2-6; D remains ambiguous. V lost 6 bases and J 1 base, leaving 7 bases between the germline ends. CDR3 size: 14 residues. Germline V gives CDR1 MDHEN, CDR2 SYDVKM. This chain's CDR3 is CASSFSSGANVLTF. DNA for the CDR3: TGTGCCAGCAGCTTTTCATCTGGGGCCAACGTCCTGACTTTC.

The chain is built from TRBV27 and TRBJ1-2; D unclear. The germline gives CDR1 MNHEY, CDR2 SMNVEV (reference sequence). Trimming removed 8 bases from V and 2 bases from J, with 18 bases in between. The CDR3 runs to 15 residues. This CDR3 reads CASRQDRELNYGYTF. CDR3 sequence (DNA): TGTGCCAGCCGCCAAGACCGAGAATTGAACTATGGCTACACCTTC.

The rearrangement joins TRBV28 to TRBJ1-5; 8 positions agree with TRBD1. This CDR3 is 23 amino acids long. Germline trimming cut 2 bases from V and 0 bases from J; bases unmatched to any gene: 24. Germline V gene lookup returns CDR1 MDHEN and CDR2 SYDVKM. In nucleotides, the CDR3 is TGTGCCAGCAGTTTAAGGGGGCAGGGGGCGCGGAAAGGCAGAAGATATAGCAATCAGCCCCAGCATTTT. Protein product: CASSLRGQGARKGRRYSNQPQHF.